This T cell receptor beta chain derives from a study of cytomegalovirus exposure and HLA in healthy donors. CDR3 size: 17 residues. Germline V gene lookup returns CDR1 MNHNS and CDR2 SASEGT. With 3 bases clipped from V and 3 bases from J, the junction kept 11 bases outside the gene matches. Only in-frame clones appear in the TCRdb table, and some are missing; sequencing was by immunoSEQ multiplex PCR. The sample records roughly 95,000 clones, approximately 81% being singletons. Sequenced input: PBMCs. The chain links TRBV6-1 to TRBJ2-3; 8 nucleotides match TRBD2. The TCR sequence derives from a man younger than 30 in good health and CMV-seropositive. The CDR3 loop is CASSDNGLASGTDTQYF. CDR3 in DNA: TGTGCCAGCAGTGACAATGGTTTGGCTAGCGGGACAGATACGCAGTATTTT.